The following is a T cell receptor (beta chain) sequence with its context. This sample was taken from a study of OX40 agonist ivuxolimab in advanced cancers. Study-wide background: The eligibility criteria allowed prior anti-PD-1, anti-PD-L1 or anti-CTLA-4 therapy, and approximately 38% had some. Patients achieving partial responses numbered three: one hepatocellular carcinoma case and two cutaneous melanoma cases.

The assay was immunoSEQ multiplex PCR, and TCRdb's table has in-frame clones only and misses some. The sample carries around 65,000 clones, approximately 91% recorded once. Trimming removed 4 bases from V and 3 bases from J; junction bases left unmatched: 1. The CDR3 has 12 residues. Germline V CDR1 and CDR2: SQVTM, ANQGSEA. The chain recombines TRBV29-1 with TRBJ2-5; 8 bases are a match to TRBD2. The clonotype comes from an adult with an advanced solid tumor such as melanoma, head and neck, liver or kidney cancer. The sample in question was CD4+ or CD8+ T cells sorted from blood, obtained in a trial of the OX40 agonist ivuxolimab. CDR3 loop: CSVALAEETQYF. CDR3 DNA: TGCAGCGTTGCACTAGCGGAAGAGACCCAGTACTTC.